A single T cell receptor beta chain is shown here with its context. Germline assignment: CDR1 SEHNR and CDR2 FQNEAQ (reference sequence). This CDR3 has 16 amino acids. V gave up 5 bases and J gave up 1 base, with 17 bases separating them. The data originate from a study of blood T cell repertoires in COVID-19. Study details: From T cells, B-cell-depleted T cells, or PBMCs came the material, which was cDNA or gDNA.

As processed by the authors: Scientists estimated how many nucleated cells there were by amplifying reference gene primers. Measured with immunoSEQ multiplex PCR; TCRdb has only the in-frame clones, and not every one. V and J calls and clone size are given by that table; D and trimming were obtained from the DNA. This table holds about 100,000 clones, 70% to 90% found once. Material: peripheral blood. J is TRBJ1-1 and V is TRBV7-9; D is perhaps TRBD1 (5 bases). The receptor's source is a man aged 45-65 years with active COVID-19. CDR3 nucleotide sequence: TGTGCCAGCAGCGCAAATAGACAGAGAAAGAACACTGAAGCTTTCTTT. Translating gives CASSANRQRKNTEAFF.